Below, 14 T cell receptor beta chains from the same sample are listed, as sequenced in a study of T-cell memory formation after mild COVID-19. TCRdb reanalysed the 5' RACE reads using MiXCR and keeps one entry per CDR3 protein. The sample includes 40,000 to 60,000 distinct CDR3 sequences, 9.3% of them seen just once. The sample was PBMCs or a T cell subset sorted from them (not recorded which). These receptors originate from an adult woman who had mild COVID-19 (a few samples of this study predate the infection). Cell type and time point are not known.

A few counts support this clonotype. The chain uses TRBV19 and TRBJ1-6; TRBD1 is a possible D gene (6 bases). CDR1 LNHDA and CDR2 SQIVND come from the germline V gene (reference sequence). The germline V and J ends were trimmed by 3 bases and 0 bases, with 15 bases remaining between them. This CDR3 is 18 amino acids long. The CDR3 region has the DNA TGTGCCAGTAGTATGCCGCGGACAGTGAGCTCCTATAATTCACCCCTCCACTTT. Translation gives CASSMPRTVSSYNSPLHF. Drawing the rest from reference TRBV19 and TRBJ1-6, the complete variable domain is DGGITQSPKYLFRKEGQNVTLSCEQNLNHDAMYWYRQDPGQGLRLIYYSQIVNDFQKGDIAEGYSVSREKKESFPLTVTSAQKNPTAFYLCASSMPRTVSSYNSPLHFGNGTRLTVT.

This clonotype was observed a few times. This chain connects TRBV25-1 to TRBJ2-7, with D hard to call. Trimming left V 6 bases short and J 2 bases short, with 8 bases between. The CDR3 runs 12 residues. Germline CDR1 reads MGHDK; CDR2 reads SYGVNS. The CDR3 region has the DNA TGTGCCAGCAGAGCCCCGACCTACGAGCAGTACTTC. It codes for CASRAPTYEQYF.

The genes are TRBV7-2 and TRBJ2-2; D call uncertain. This CDR3 spans 15 amino acids. The ends were cut back, 3 bases at V and 0 bases at J, with 8 bases in the middle. Looked up from germline, CDR1 is SGHTA and CDR2 is FQGNSA. This chain's CDR3 is CASSLSQTNTGELFF. For the CDR3, the DNA is TGTGCCAGCAGCTTGTCACAGACGAACACCGGGGAGCTGTTTTTT.

CDR3 residues: CASLREDRAEGYTF. For the CDR3, the DNA is TGTGCCAGCCTGAGGGAGGACAGGGCTGAGGGCTACACCTTC. The V gene is TRBV2, the J gene TRBJ1-2; TRBD1 aligns across 8 bases. The J segment lost 8 bases and the V segment lost 8 bases, leaving 13 bases of the junction unmatched. Germline CDR1 and CDR2: SNHLY and FYNNEI. The CDR3 totals 14 residues.

At least ten counts were recorded for this clonotype. The rearrangement uses TRBV10-3 and TRBJ2-1; perhaps TRBD2 as D (5 bases). Deletions cut 9 bases from V and 5 bases from J, with 14 bases between. This CDR3 has 13 amino acids. Germline loops: CDR1 ENHRY, CDR2 SYGVKD. The CDR3 DNA sequence: TGTGCCATAAGCGAGGGATGGGACAATGAGCAGTTCTTC. It codes for CAISEGWDNEQFF.

There are a few counts of this clonotype. The chain employs TRBV20-1 and TRBJ1-2; 9 bases are shared with TRBD1. Germline-derived CDR1 and CDR2 are DFQATT and SNEGSKA (reference sequence). V dropped 0 bases and J dropped 8; count of bases not matched to a gene: 10. The CDR3 length is 15 residues. Here the CDR3 DNA reads TGCAGTGCTAGAGAGCCGGGACAGGGACGAGAGGGCTACACCTTC. Residues: CSAREPGQGREGYTF.

The chain has TRBV2 and TRBJ2-5; D is unresolved. The germline V gene encodes CDR1 SNHLY and CDR2 FYNNEI. This CDR3 has 15 residues. V lost 6 bases and J lost 1, with 15 bases in between. In DNA, the CDR3 is TGTGCCAGCAGCAATAGCCTTGGATCCCAAGAGACCCAGTACTTC. It encodes CASSNSLGSQETQYF.

The V and J genes are TRBV6-5 and TRBJ2-3; D is undetermined. The CDR3 runs to 13 residues. Per germline, CDR1 MNHEY and CDR2 SVGAGI. The V gene lost 8 bases and the J gene lost 2 bases, with 11 bases spanning the gap. This CDR3 reads CASSTRPTDTQYF. The CDR3, as DNA: TGTGCCAGCTCAACGAGACCCACAGATACGCAGTATTTT.

This chain joins TRBV5-6 and TRBJ2-5; TRBD1 or TRBD2 may be the D gene (5 bases each). CDR1 SGHDT and CDR2 YYEEEE come from the germline V gene. V lost 2 bases and J lost 7, with 15 bases in between. CDR3 length equals 14 residues. This CDR3 reads CASSLAQVRGTQYF. The CDR3, as DNA: TGTGCCAGCAGCTTAGCACAGGTCCGGGGGACCCAGTACTTC.

The chain carries TRBV7-2 and TRBJ1-1, with D unresolved. Germline assignment: CDR1 SGHTA and CDR2 FQGNSA. The CDR3 contains 13 residues. Trimming cost V 6 bases and J 5 bases, with 13 bases left between them. The CDR3 reads CASSQPRVTEAFF. CDR3 DNA: TGTGCCAGCAGTCAACCACGGGTTACTGAAGCTTTCTTT.

In this sample, this clonotype turned up many times. This chain links TRBV10-3 with TRBJ2-5; D remains ambiguous. V lost 3 bases to trimming and J lost 8 bases, with 7 bases between them. CDR3 length: 11 amino acids. Germline V gene sequence: CDR1 ENHRY, CDR2 SYGVKD. DNA for the CDR3: TGTGCCATCAGTGAAACTACAACCCAGTACTTC. Its translation: CAISETTTQYF.

The CDR3 spells CSASTSEADTQYF. In nucleotides, the CDR3 is TGCAGTGCTAGCACTAGCGAAGCAGATACGCAGTATTTT. V usage is TRBV20-1 and J usage is TRBJ2-3, with 7 bases aligning to TRBD2. Germline lookup yields CDR1 DFQATT and CDR2 SNEGSKA (reference sequence). The junction had 4 bases not matched to a gene; V was cut back by 3 bases and J by 4 bases. The CDR3 has 13 amino acids.

This clonotype appeared a few times. This chain connects TRBV2 to TRBJ2-5; D might be TRBD2 (6 bases). The V and J ends lost 7 bases and 6 bases respectively, with 15 bases between them. Germline CDR1 and CDR2: SNHLY and FYNNEI. The CDR3 length is 13 residues. Here the CDR3 reads CASIRREIKTQYF. The DNA for the CDR3 is TGTGCCAGCATTCGACGGGAGATAAAGACCCAGTACTTC.

This clonotype has at least ten counts. The V and J genes are TRBV7-2 and TRBJ1-1; D not resolved. The V gene lost 1 base and the J gene lost 0 bases, with 6 bases spanning the gap. The length of the CDR3 is 14 residues. Germline V gives CDR1 SGHTA, CDR2 FQGNSA. CDR3 sequence: CASSLVLVNTEAFF. The CDR3 DNA follows: TGTGCCAGCAGCTTAGTTCTGGTGAACACTGAAGCTTTCTTT.